This paragraph covers one TCR beta chain sequence. The sample is drawn from a study of CD8+ T cells in alopecia areata. Trimming removed 5 bases from V and 3 bases from J; junction bases left unmatched: 5. This CDR3 spans 14 amino acids. Germline V lookup: CDR1 SGHAT, CDR2 FQNNGV. Isolated RNA was reverse transcribed into cDNA used as the sequencing template. Data came from immunoSEQ multiplex PCR; TCRdb stores just in-frame clones and leaves some out. The table shows around 120,000 clones, with around two fifths occurring only once. The sequenced sample was CD4+ T cells sorted from blood. The J gene is TRBJ2-5, the V gene TRBV11-2, with 8 positions matching TRBD1. This TCR derives from a human donor with alopecia areata. CDR3 nucleotides: TGTGCCAGCAGCGCCAGACAGGGGAAAGAGACCCAGTACTTC. It specifies CASSARQGKETQYF. The full variable domain, completed using reference TRBV11-2 and TRBJ2-5, is EAGVAQSPRYKIIEKRQSVAFWCNPISGHATLYWYQQILGQGPKLLIQFQNNGVVDDSQLPKDRFSAERLKGVDSTLKIQPAKLEDSAVYLCASSARQGKETQYFGPGTRLLVL.